The 13 T cell receptor beta chains listed next were all sequenced from one sample in a study of cytomegalovirus exposure and HLA in healthy donors listed by TCRdb under 2017. The method was the immunoSEQ multiplex PCR assay. For the multiplex PCR, a mixture combining 60 forward primers for TCR Vbeta segments and 13 reverse primers for TCR Jbeta segments was used. TCRdb's version of the immuneACCESS table is confined to in-frame rearrangements and falls short of the full clone set. An unresolved V gene accounts for under half of the shortfall where checked; the remainder is of unknown origin. In this sample the table shows about 200,000 clones, over 65% of which occur a single time. The ten largest clones represent about 2% of the sample. Sample: PBMCs. The receptors derive from a woman under 40 in good health and CMV-seronegative.

This chain links TRBV5-5 with TRBJ2-5; tentatively, D is TRBD2 (5 bases). Matching the DNA end better, TRBJ2-7 makes the J call doubtful. The CDR3 extends over 15 amino acids. Germline values: CDR1 SGHKS, CDR2 YYEKEE (reference sequence). DNA for the CDR3: TGTGCCAGCAGCCGACCGGGGATAGGTGGTTACGAGCAGTACTTC. Protein sequence: CASSRPGIGGYEQYF.

This clone was picked up a small number of times. V usage is TRBV15 and J usage is TRBJ1-2; perhaps TRBD1 as D (5 bases). The CDR3 is 17 residues long. V lost 3 bases, J lost 4 bases, and 21 bases lay in between. Germline V gene lookup returns CDR1 LNHNV and CDR2 YYDKDF (reference sequence). DNA for the CDR3: TGTGCCACCAGCAGGGGCGGCGGGGCAGGACCCCTCTATGGCTACACCTTC. Translated: CATSRGGGAGPLYGYTF.

V gene TRBV5-5 combines with J gene TRBJ1-1; no definite D call. The CDR3 has 14 amino acids. Trimming removed 6 bases from V and 5 bases from J, with 17 bases in between. Per germline, CDR1 SGHKS and CDR2 YYEKEE (reference sequence). The CDR3 protein is CASIPTLSRTEAFF. The DNA for the CDR3 is TGTGCCAGCATACCTACTCTAAGTCGGACTGAAGCTTTCTTT.

The gene calls are TRBV7-3 and TRBJ2-6; D is unresolved. Trimming cost V 2 bases and J 1 base, with 9 bases left between them. The length of the CDR3 is 16 residues. Germline CDR1 is SGHTA and CDR2 is FQGTGA. CDR3 DNA sequence: TGTGCCAGCAGCTTAGCCCCGGGTTCTGGGGCCAACGTCCTGACTTTC. Its protein product is CASSLAPGSGANVLTF.

The chain is built from TRBV2 and TRBJ2-2; TRBD1 matches 8 bases. V lost 2 bases, J lost 3 bases, and 2 bases stayed unmatched. The CDR3 contains 15 residues. Germline-derived CDR1 and CDR2 are SNHLY and FYNNEI. The CDR3: CASSEQGAYTGELFF. CDR3 bases: TGTGCCAGCAGTGAACAGGGGGCATACACCGGGGAGCTGTTTTTT.

The genes are TRBV19 and TRBJ1-1; D is ambiguous. Trimming removed 7 bases from V and 1 base from J, with 13 bases in between. The CDR3 extends over 14 amino acids. Germline V gene sequence: CDR1 LNHDA, CDR2 SQIVND (reference sequence). The CDR3: CASIGVDSNTEAFF. CDR3 nucleotide sequence: TGTGCCAGTATCGGGGTGGACTCGAACACTGAAGCTTTCTTT.

This clone was counted a few times. The CDR3 bases are TGTGCCAGCAGCCCTCAAGCGGGAGGGCTCTACGAGCAGTACTTC. Its translation is CASSPQAGGLYEQYF. V and J are TRBV7-2 and TRBJ2-7, with 10 bases that match TRBD2. CDR1 and CDR2 (germline): SGHTA, FQGNSA. CDR3 length: 15 amino acids. V was clipped by 5 bases and J by 3 bases; unmatched bases: 7.

The chain has TRBV25-1 and TRBJ1-1; D remains ambiguous. V shed 6 bases and J shed 0 bases, with 14 bases lying between them. This CDR3 spans 15 amino acids. Germline CDR1 is MGHDK and CDR2 is SYGVNS. CDR3 nucleotide sequence: TGTGCCAGCAGAGTTCACCAGTTATTGAACACTGAAGCTTTCTTT. Protein: CASRVHQLLNTEAFF.

The V gene is TRBV5-6, the J gene TRBJ2-1; 9 nucleotides line up with TRBD2. With V trimmed by 7 bases and J by 6 bases, 5 bases remained unmatched. The length of the CDR3 is 13 residues. Germline values: CDR1 SGHDT, CDR2 YYEEEE. The CDR3 nucleotides read TGTGCCAGCGGAAAGACTAGCGGCAATGAGCAGTTCTTC. Its translation is CASGKTSGNEQFF.

The chain joins TRBV14 to TRBJ1-2; D is unresolved. The V gene lost 4 bases and the J gene lost 3 bases, with 9 bases spanning the gap. CDR1 SGHDN and CDR2 FVKESK come from the germline V gene. The CDR3 is made up of 13 amino acids. The CDR3 DNA reads as TGTGCCAGCAGCCCACAGATGGACTATGGCTACACCTTC. This translates into CASSPQMDYGYTF.

The CDR3 here is CASSTTGTSGVDYGYTF. The CDR3 coding sequence is TGTGCCAGTAGTACGACAGGGACCTCTGGGGTTGACTATGGCTACACCTTC. The chain links TRBV19 to TRBJ1-2, with TRBD1 identical over 7 bases. Germline values: CDR1 LNHDA, CDR2 SQIVND (reference sequence). The length of the CDR3 is 17 residues. V gave up 4 bases and J gave up 3 bases; unmatched junction bases: 14.

This chain uses TRBV28 with TRBJ1-3; 7 bases align to TRBD1. There are 15 residues in the CDR3. Germline assignment: CDR1 MDHEN and CDR2 SYDVKM. With 6 bases clipped from V and 0 bases from J, the junction kept 5 bases outside the gene matches. The CDR3 nucleotides read TGTGCCAGCAGGGAGACAGGGTCCTCTGGAAACACCATATATTTT. Protein: CASRETGSSGNTIYF.

This clone was seen only a few times. CDR3 in amino acids: CAISESQASSPLHF. The DNA of the CDR3 is TGTGCCATCAGTGAGTCTCAGGCCAGTTCACCCCTCCACTTT. The chain combines TRBV10-3 with TRBJ1-6; no firm D call. This CDR3 has 14 amino acids. The V end lost 0 bases, the J end lost 9 bases, and 9 bases lay between the germline ends. CDR1 is ENHRY and CDR2 is SYGVKD in the germline V gene.